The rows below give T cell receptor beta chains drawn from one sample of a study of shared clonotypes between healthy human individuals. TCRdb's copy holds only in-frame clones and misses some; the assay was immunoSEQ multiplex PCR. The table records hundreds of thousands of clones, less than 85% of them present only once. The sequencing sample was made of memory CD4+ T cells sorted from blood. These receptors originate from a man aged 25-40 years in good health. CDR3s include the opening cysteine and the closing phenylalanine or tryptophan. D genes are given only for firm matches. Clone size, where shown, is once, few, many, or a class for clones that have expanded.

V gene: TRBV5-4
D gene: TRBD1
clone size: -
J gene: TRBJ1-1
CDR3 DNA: TGTGCCAGCGCGGGACAGGGCAAGACTGAAGCTTTCTTT
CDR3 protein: CASAGQGKTEAFF

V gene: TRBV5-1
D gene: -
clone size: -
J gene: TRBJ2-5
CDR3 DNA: TGCGCCAGCAGCCGGGACGGGCAAGAGACCCAGTACTTC
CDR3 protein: CASSRDGQETQYF

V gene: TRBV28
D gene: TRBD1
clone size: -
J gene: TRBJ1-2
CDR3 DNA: TGTGCCAGCAGTTTAGGCAGGGGGCTTGGCTACACCTTC
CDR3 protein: CASSLGRGLGYTF

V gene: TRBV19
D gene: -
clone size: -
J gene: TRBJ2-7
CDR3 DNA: TGTGCCAGTAGTATGGCCGGGTTCTCCTACGAGCAGTACTTC
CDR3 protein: CASSMAGFSYEQYF

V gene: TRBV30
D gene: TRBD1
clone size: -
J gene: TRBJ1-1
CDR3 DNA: TGTGCCTCAAAAACCACAGGGGCCGGCACTGAAGCTTTCTTT
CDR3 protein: CASKTTGAGTEAFF

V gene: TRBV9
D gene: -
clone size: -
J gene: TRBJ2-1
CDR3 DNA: TGTGCCAGCAGCGTAGGCAGAAATGGAAATGAGCAGTTCTTC
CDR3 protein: CASSVGRNGNEQFF

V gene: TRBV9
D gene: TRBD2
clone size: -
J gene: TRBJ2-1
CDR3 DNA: TGTGCCAGCAGCGTAGGGGCGGGAGGCTCCAATGAGCAGTTCTTC
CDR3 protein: CASSVGAGGSNEQFF

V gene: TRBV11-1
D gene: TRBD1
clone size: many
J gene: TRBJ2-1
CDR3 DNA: TGTGCCAGCAGCTTAGAGCTCGACAGGGGGCTTTTTAGTATCAATGAGCAGTTCTTC
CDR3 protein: CASSLELDRGLFSINEQFF

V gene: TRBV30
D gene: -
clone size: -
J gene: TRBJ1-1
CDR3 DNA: TGTGCCTGGGGCCCGGACGGGGTGAACACTGAAGCTTTCTTT
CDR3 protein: CAWGPDGVNTEAFF

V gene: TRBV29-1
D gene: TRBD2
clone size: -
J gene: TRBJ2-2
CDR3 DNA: TGCAGCGTTTGGACTAGCGGGAGATCGAGCACCGGGGAGCTGTTTTTT
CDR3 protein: CSVWTSGRSSTGELFF

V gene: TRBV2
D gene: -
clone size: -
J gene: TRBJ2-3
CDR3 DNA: TGTGCCAGCAGTCCCATCGGACTCGTTACAGATACGCAGTATTTT
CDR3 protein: CASSPIGLVTDTQYF

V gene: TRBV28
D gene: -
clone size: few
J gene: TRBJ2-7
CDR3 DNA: TGTGCCAGCAGTCGGGGATTCGATTTGTCCTACGAGCAGTACTTC
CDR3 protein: CASSRGFDLSYEQYF

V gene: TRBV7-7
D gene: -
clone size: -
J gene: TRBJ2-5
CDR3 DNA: TGTGCTAGCAGCTCTATGTACCAAGAGACCCAGTACTTC
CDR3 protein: CASSSMYQETQYF

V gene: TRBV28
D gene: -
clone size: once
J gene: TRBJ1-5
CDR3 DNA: TGTGCCAGCAGTTTTGATATGCGGCCTTCGCCCCAGCATTTT
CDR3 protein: CASSFDMRPSPQHF